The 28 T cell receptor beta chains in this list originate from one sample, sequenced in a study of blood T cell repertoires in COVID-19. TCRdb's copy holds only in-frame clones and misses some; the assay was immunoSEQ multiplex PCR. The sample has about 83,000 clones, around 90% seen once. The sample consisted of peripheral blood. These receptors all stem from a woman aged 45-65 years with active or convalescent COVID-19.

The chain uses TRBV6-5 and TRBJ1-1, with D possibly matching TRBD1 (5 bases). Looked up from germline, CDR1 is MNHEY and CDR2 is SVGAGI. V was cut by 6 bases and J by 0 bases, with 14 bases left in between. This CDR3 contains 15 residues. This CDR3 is CASSRGGGLNTEAFF. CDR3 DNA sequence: TGTGCCAGCAGCCGGGGCGGAGGGCTGAACACTGAAGCTTTCTTT.

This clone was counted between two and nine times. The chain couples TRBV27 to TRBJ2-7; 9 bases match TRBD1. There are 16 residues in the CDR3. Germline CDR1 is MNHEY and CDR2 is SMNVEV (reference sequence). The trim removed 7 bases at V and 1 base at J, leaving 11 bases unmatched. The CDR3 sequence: CASNPQGAERSYEQYF. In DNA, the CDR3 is TGTGCCAGCAACCCACAGGGGGCTGAGAGGTCCTACGAGCAGTACTTC.

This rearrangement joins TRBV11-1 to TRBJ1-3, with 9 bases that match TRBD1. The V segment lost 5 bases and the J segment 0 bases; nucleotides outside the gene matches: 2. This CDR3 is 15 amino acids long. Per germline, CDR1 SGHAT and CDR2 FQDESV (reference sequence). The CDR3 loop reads CASSGDRASGNTIYF. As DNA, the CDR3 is TGTGCCAGCAGCGGGGACAGGGCCTCTGGAAACACCATATATTTT.

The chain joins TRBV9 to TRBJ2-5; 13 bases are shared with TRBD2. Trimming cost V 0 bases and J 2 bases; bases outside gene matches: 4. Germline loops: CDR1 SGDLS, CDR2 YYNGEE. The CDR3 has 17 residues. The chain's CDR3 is CASSVGTSGGDQETQYF. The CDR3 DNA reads TGTGCCAGCAGCGTAGGCACTAGCGGGGGGGATCAAGAGACCCAGTACTTC.

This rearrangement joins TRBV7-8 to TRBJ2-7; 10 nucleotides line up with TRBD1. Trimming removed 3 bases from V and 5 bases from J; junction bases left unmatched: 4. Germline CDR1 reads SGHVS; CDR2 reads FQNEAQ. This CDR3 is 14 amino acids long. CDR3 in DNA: TGTGCCAGCAGCTTGGGACAGGGGTGGGACGAGCAGTACTTC. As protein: CASSLGQGWDEQYF.

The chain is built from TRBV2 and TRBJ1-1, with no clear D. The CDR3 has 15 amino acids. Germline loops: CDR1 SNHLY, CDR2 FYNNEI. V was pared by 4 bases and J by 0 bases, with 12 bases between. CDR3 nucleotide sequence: TGTGCCAGCAGTGCGAGCCTTACTATGAACACTGAAGCTTTCTTT. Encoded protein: CASSASLTMNTEAFF. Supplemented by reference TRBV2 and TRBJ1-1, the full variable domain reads EPEVTQTPSHQVTQMGQEVILRCVPISNHLYFYWYRQILGQKVEFLVSFYNNEISEKSEIFDDQFSVERPDGSNFTLKIRSTKLEDSAMYFCASSASLTMNTEAFFGQGTRLTVV.

CDR3 amino acids: CASRPLGRETQYF. In DNA, the CDR3 is TGTGCCAGCAGGCCCCTAGGTCGTGAGACCCAGTACTTC. This chain links TRBV27 with TRBJ2-5, with D unclear. Germline CDR1 is MNHEY and CDR2 is SMNVEV (reference sequence). The CDR3 runs 13 residues. Trimming pared 6 bases from V and 5 bases from J, leaving 13 bases between.

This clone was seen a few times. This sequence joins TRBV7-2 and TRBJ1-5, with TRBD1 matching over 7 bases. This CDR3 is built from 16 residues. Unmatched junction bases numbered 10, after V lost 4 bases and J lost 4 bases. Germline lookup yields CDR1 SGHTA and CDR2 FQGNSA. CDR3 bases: TGTGCCAGCAGCTCAAGGACAGGAAACCCTAATCAGCCCCAGCATTTT. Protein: CASSSRTGNPNQPQHF.

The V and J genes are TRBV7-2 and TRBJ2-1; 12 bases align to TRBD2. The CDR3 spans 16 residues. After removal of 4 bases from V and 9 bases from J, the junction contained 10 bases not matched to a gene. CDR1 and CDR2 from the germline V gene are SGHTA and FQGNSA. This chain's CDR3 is CASSSLAGGPAGEQFF. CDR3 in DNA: TGTGCCAGCAGCTCGCTAGCGGGGGGGCCTGCAGGTGAGCAGTTCTTC.

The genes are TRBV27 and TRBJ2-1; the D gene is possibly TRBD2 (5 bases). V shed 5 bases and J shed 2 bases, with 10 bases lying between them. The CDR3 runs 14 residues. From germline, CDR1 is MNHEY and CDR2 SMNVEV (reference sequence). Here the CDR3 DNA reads TGTGCCAGCAGTCCTGACGGGGCCTACAATGAGCAGTTCTTC. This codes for CASSPDGAYNEQFF.

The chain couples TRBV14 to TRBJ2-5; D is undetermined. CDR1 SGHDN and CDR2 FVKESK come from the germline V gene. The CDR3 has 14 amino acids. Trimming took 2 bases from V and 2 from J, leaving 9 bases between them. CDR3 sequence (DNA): TGTGCCAGCAGCCAATGGCGGCAGCAAGAGACCCAGTACTTC. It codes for CASSQWRQQETQYF.

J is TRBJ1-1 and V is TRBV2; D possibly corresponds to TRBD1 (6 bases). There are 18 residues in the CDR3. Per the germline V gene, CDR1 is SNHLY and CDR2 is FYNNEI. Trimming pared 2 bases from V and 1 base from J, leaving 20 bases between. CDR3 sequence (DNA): TGTGCCAGCAGTGAAATGGGGGCCGCAATCAAACCGAACACTGAAGCTTTCTTT. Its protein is CASSEMGAAIKPNTEAFF.

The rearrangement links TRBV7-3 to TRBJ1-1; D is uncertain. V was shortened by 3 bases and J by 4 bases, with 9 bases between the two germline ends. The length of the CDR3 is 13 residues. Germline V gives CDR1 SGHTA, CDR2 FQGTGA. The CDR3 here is CASSLRQSTEAFF. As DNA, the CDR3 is TGTGCCAGCAGCTTGAGACAAAGCACTGAAGCTTTCTTT. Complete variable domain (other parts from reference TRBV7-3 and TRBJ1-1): GAGVSQTPSNKVTEKGKYVELRCDPISGHTALYWYRQSLGQGPEFLIYFQGTGAADDSGLPNDRFFAVRPEGSVSTLKIQRTERGDSAVYLCASSLRQSTEAFFGQGTRLTVV.

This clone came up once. CDR3 amino acids: CASSPPVNEQFF. In DNA form, the CDR3 reads TGTGCCAGCAGCCCGCCAGTCAATGAGCAGTTCTTC. The chain combines TRBV3-1 (or the pseudogene TRBV3-2) with TRBJ2-1; D call uncertain. The germline V gene encodes CDR1 LGHDT and CDR2 YNNKEL (reference sequence). The CDR3 is 12 residues long. With 4 bases removed from V and 6 bases from J, the gap between germline ends came to 7 bases.

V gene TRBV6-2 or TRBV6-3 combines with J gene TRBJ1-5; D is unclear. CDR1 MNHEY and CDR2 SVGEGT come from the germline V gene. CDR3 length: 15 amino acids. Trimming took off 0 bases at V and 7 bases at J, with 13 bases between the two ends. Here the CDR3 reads CASSYSGAGGQPQHF. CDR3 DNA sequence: TGTGCCAGCAGTTACTCAGGCGCAGGTGGGCAGCCCCAGCATTTT.

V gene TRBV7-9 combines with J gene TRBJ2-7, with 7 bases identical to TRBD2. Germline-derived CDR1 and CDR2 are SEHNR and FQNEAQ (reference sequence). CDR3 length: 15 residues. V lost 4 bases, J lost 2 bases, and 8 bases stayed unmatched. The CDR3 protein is CASSWEGPGAYEQYF. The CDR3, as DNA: TGTGCCAGCAGCTGGGAGGGTCCTGGGGCCTACGAGCAGTACTTC.

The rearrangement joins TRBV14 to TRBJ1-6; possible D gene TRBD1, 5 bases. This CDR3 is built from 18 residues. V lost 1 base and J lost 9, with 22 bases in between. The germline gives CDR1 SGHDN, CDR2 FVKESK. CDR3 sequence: CASSQGPLGGPTGSPLHF. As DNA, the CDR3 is TGTGCCAGCAGCCAAGGCCCATTGGGGGGACCCACTGGTTCACCCCTCCACTTT.

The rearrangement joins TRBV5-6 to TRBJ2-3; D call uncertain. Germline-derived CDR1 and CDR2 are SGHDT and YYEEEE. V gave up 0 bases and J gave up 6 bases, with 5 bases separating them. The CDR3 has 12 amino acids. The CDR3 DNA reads TGTGCCAGCAGCTTGGGAGGCGATACGCAGTATTTT. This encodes CASSLGGDTQYF.

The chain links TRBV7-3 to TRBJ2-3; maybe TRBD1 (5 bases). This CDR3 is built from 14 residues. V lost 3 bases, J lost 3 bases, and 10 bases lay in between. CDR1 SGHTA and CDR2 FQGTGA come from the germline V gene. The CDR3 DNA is TGTGCCAGCAGCTTTCAGGGTGGGACAGATACGCAGTATTTT. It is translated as CASSFQGGTDTQYF.

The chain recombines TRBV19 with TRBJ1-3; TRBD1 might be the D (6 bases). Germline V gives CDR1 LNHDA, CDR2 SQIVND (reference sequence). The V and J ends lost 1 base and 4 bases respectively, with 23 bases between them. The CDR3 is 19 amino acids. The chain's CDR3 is CASSIVPTLTGSSGNTIYF. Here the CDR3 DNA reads TGTGCCAGTAGTATAGTCCCTACCCTTACAGGGAGCTCCGGAAACACCATATATTTT.

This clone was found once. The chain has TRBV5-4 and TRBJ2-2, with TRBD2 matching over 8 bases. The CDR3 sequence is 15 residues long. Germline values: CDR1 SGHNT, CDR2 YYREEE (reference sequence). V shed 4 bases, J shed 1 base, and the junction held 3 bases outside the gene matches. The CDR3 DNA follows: TGTGCCAGCAGCCGGGGGGGAGGGAACACCGGGGAGCTGTTTTTT. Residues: CASSRGGGNTGELFF.

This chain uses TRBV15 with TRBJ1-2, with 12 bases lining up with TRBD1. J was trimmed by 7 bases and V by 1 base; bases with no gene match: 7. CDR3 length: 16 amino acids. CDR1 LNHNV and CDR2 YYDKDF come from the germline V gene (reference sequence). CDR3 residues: CATSRASGTGGSGYTF. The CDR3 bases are TGTGCCACCAGCAGAGCGTCCGGGACAGGGGGCAGTGGCTACACCTTC.

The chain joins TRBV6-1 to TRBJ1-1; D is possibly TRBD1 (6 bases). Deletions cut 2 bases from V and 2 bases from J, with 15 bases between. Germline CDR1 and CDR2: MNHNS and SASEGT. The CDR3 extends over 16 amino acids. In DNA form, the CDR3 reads TGTGCCAGCAGTGAAAGGTGGGGGACACCAAACACTGAAGCTTTCTTT. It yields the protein CASSERWGTPNTEAFF.

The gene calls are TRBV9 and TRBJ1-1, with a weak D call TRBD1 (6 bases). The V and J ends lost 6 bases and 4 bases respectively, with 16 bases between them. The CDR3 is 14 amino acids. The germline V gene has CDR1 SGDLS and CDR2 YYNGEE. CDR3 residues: CASNTGPQGTEAFF. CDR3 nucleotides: TGTGCCAGCAATACAGGGCCCCAGGGCACTGAAGCTTTCTTT. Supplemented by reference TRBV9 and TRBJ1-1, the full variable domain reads DSGVTQTPKHLITATGQRVTLRCSPRSGDLSVYWYQQSLDQGLQFLIQYYNGEERAKGNILERFSAQQFPDLHSELNLSSLELGDSALYFCASNTGPQGTEAFFGQGTRLTVV.

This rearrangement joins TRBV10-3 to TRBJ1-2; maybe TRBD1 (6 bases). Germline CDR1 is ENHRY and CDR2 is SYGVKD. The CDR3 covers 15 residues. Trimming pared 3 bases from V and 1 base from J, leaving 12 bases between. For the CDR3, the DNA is TGTGCCATCAGTGACCCGGGACAAGTTAACTATGGCTACACCTTC. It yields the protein CAISDPGQVNYGYTF.

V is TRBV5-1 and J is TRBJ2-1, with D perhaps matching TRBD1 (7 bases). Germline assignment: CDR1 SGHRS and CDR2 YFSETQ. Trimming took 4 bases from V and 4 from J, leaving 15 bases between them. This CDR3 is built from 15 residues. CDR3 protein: CASSLEGANYNEQFF. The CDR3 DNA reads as TGCGCCAGCAGCCTGGAGGGGGCCAATTACAATGAGCAGTTCTTC.

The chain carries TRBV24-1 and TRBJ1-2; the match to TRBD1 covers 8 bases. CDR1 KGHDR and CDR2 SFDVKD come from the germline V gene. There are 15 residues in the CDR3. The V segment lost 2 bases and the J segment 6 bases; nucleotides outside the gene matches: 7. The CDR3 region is CATSDSGQGRDGYTF. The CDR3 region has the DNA TGTGCCACCAGTGATTCCGGACAGGGAAGGGATGGCTACACCTTC.

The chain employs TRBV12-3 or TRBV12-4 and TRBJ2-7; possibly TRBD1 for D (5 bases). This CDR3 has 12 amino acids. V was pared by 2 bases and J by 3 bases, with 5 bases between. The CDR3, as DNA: TGTGCCAGCAGTTTAAGGGGCTACGAGCAGTACTTC. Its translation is CASSLRGYEQYF.